This TCR beta chain was identified in a study of Tregs in tolerant kidney transplant recipients. Study results and caveats: Some patients' samples used different primers over time, so nucleotide sequences weren't comparable. This study did not directly address biological reproducibility.

In the case of this clone: Its target is unknown.

Recipients received nonmyeloablative bone marrow transplants from related graft donors, with transient mixed chimerism. V was clipped by 2 bases and J by 7 bases, with 18 bases between them. The CDR3 contains 16 residues. Germline assignment: CDR1 LNHNV and CDR2 YYDKDF (reference sequence). Assay: immunoSEQ multiplex PCR; the TCRdb copy retains only in-frame clones and omits some. Here the sample spans about 64,000 clones, roughly 86% being singletons. V is TRBV15 and J is TRBJ1-5, with a weak D call TRBD1 (5 bases). The TCR originated in a human patient who received a combined kidney and bone marrow transplant. Some T cells may originate from the graft donor. The sample in question was CD4+ T cells from blood (PBMCs), obtained 6 months after the transplant. Here the CDR3 DNA reads TGTGCCACCAGCAGACTCGCCTCAGGGTTGCCGCAGCCCCAGCATTTT. Residues: CATSRLASGLPQPQHF.